This T cell receptor beta chain originates from a study of OX40 agonist ivuxolimab in advanced cancers. Study results and caveats: More expanded clones were seen, on average, in CD8+ T cells than in CD4+. Some of the lowest clonal expansion was seen in partial responders at 0.1-3.0 mg/kg.

This clone showed up just a few times. Its antigen is unknown. Germline V lookup: CDR1 SGHVS, CDR2 FNYEAQ. This CDR3 is 12 amino acids long. The V gene lost 5 bases and the J gene lost 3 bases, with 7 bases spanning the gap. Sequenced by immunoSEQ multiplex PCR; TCRdb stores in-frame clones only, minus some. The sample holds about 54,000 clones, nearly 80% seen once. The rearrangement uses TRBV7-6 and TRBJ1-2; possible D gene TRBD1, 6 bases. This sample comprised CD4+ or CD8+ T cells sorted from blood, obtained in a trial of the OX40 agonist ivuxolimab. The sequence was obtained from an adult with an advanced solid tumor such as melanoma, head and neck, liver or kidney cancer. The chain's CDR3 is CASSNRDYGYTF. In DNA, the CDR3 is TGTGCCAGCAGCAACAGGGACTATGGCTACACCTTC.